This TCR beta chain emerged from a study of blood T cells in healthy people across ages. Across the study: Roughly one uniquely barcoded beta molecule per two T cells was captured.

It was with a sample-barcoded 5' primer and a J-beta primer mix that a second PCR of roughly 7 to 12 cycles was run. Per-sample output comprised a minimum of 3 million paired-end reads containing CDR3. Each CDR3 protein is one row after TCRdb ran MiXCR on the 5' RACE reads. The sample includes roughly 720,000 distinct CDR3 sequences, approximately 55% of them seen just once. Each sample used at least 7 million PBMCs. Extracted total RNA amounted to at least 6 micrograms for each sample. This clonotype was seen once. Germline CDR1 and CDR2: MDHEN and SYDVKM. The length of the CDR3 is 15 residues. Unmatched junction bases numbered 14, after V lost 7 bases and J lost 7 bases.

Sequencing was done on a sample of blood. This TCR came from a man older than 75 in good health. This chain connects TRBV28 to TRBJ2-7; 9 nucleotides align to TRBD2. CDR3 bases: TGTGCCAGCACCCTTGGGCTAGCGGGGCCTAATGAGCAGTACTTC. This translates into CASTLGLAGPNEQYF.